The 13 T cell receptor beta chains below all came from one sample that was sequenced in a study of long-term antiretroviral therapy in people with HIV. The authors ran the immunoSEQ assay, v3.0, at survey level. TCRdb keeps only in-frame clones here, not all; method: immunoSEQ multiplex PCR. The sample lists several thousand clones, approximately 80% occurring once. This specimen consisted of unsorted PBMCs, obtained 0.4 years before starting antiretroviral therapy. The receptors shown here come from a man younger than 40 with HIV.

The chain recombines TRBV5-6 with TRBJ1-4, with D possibly matching TRBD1 (6 bases). The V and J ends lost 0 bases and 8 bases respectively, with 17 bases between them. CDR1 is SGHDT and CDR2 is YYEEEE in the germline V gene. The CDR3 length is 16 residues. CDR3 in amino acids: CASSLAPTGTREKLFF. CDR3 coding DNA: TGTGCCAGCAGCTTGGCCCCTACAGGGACGAGGGAAAAACTGTTTTTT.

This clone was seen only a few times. The rearrangement links TRBV6-4 to TRBJ2-3, with D possibly matching TRBD1 (5 bases). The length of the CDR3 is 18 residues. Trimming left V 2 bases short and J 8 bases short, with 26 bases between. CDR1 is MRHNA, CDR2 SNTAGT, per germline. The CDR3 sequence: CASSDPPSTGRPSVTQYF. Written as DNA, the CDR3 is TGTGCCAGCAGTGACCCCCCAAGTACAGGACGCCCCTCGGTTACGCAGTATTTT.

This clone was observed a handful of times. This sequence joins TRBV4-3 and TRBJ2-7; D might be TRBD2 (6 bases). The V gene lost 0 bases and the J gene lost 6 bases, with 9 bases spanning the gap. The CDR3 length is 13 residues. Germline CDR1 reads LGHNA; CDR2 reads YSLEER. The CDR3 loop reads CASSQDSGSEQYF. For the CDR3, the DNA is TGCGCCAGCAGCCAAGATTCCGGGAGCGAGCAGTACTTC.

The gene calls are TRBV11-1 and TRBJ2-7, with 11 bases aligning to TRBD1. Germline CDR1 reads SGHAT; CDR2 reads FQDESV (reference sequence). The junction had 3 bases not matched to a gene; V was cut back by 2 bases and J by 6 bases. The CDR3 runs to 14 residues. CDR3 region: CASSLSDRGPEQYF. The CDR3 nucleotides are TGTGCCAGCAGCTTATCGGACAGGGGGCCCGAGCAGTACTTC.

This clone was observed a single time. The chain is built from TRBV10-3 and TRBJ2-1, with D perhaps matching TRBD1 (5 bases). CDR1 is ENHRY, CDR2 SYGVKD, per germline. The CDR3 extends over 11 amino acids. Between the trimmed V and J ends, which lost 5 bases and 10 bases, there was a span of 9 bases. The CDR3 loop reads CAISLGAEQFF. CDR3 in DNA: TGTGCCATCAGTCTAGGGGCCGAGCAGTTCTTC.

CDR3 sequence reads: CASSLEPSGRYEQYF. CDR3 DNA: TGTGCCAGCAGCTTAGAGCCTAGCGGGAGATACGAGCAGTACTTC. This sequence joins TRBV7-9 and TRBJ2-7; TRBD2 aligns across 10 bases. Germline CDR1 and CDR2: SEHNR and FQNEAQ (reference sequence). With 1 base clipped from V and 4 bases from J, the junction kept 4 bases outside the gene matches. The CDR3 loop spans 15 amino acids.

The chain links TRBV18 to TRBJ1-6; D call uncertain. The CDR3 length is 14 residues. Trimming stripped 6 bases from V and 7 bases from J, with 13 bases between. The germline V gene has CDR1 KGHSH and CDR2 LQKENI. CDR3 in DNA: TGTGCCAGCTCGACCAGAACCGCGAATTCACCCCTCCACTTT. Protein sequence: CASSTRTANSPLHF.

The chain recombines TRBV9 with TRBJ2-7; D may be TRBD1 or TRBD2 (5 bases each). Germline V gene sequence: CDR1 SGDLS, CDR2 YYNGEE. V lost 4 bases and J lost 5, with 16 bases in between. This CDR3 contains 14 residues. CDR3 loop: CASSLDPSRDEQYF. In DNA form, the CDR3 reads TGTGCCAGCAGCCTGGATCCTAGCAGGGACGAGCAGTACTTC.

This chain connects TRBV2 to TRBJ2-3; D is unresolved. The CDR3 is 13 residues long. The V end lost 5 bases, the J end lost 2 bases, and 8 bases lay between the germline ends. CDR1 SNHLY and CDR2 FYNNEI come from the germline V gene. The CDR3 DNA follows: TGTGCCAGCAGTCCGACAACCACAGATACGCAGTATTTT. Protein sequence: CASSPTTTDTQYF.

This chain links TRBV4-3 with TRBJ1-4; D is unresolved. This CDR3 is built from 17 residues. Germline assignment: CDR1 LGHNA and CDR2 YSLEER. V was clipped by 0 bases and J by 4 bases, with 15 bases between them. The CDR3 loop reads CASSQDLGPPFNEKLFF. The CDR3, as DNA: TGCGCCAGCAGCCAAGATCTTGGACCCCCGTTTAATGAAAAACTGTTTTTT.

The V call is TRBV19, the J call TRBJ2-7; D uncertain. This CDR3 has 13 residues. CDR1 is LNHDA and CDR2 is SQIVND in the germline V gene (reference sequence). The V gene lost 3 bases and the J gene lost 5 bases, with 11 bases spanning the gap. The CDR3 region is CASSMVRSDEQYF. CDR3 coding DNA: TGTGCCAGTAGTATGGTGCGGAGTGACGAGCAGTACTTC. The whole variable domain, remainder taken from reference TRBV19 and TRBJ2-7, is DGGITQSPKYLFRKEGQNVTLSCEQNLNHDAMYWYRQDPGQGLRLIYYSQIVNDFQKGDIAEGYSVSREKKESFPLTVTSAQKNPTAFYLCASSMVRSDEQYFGPGTRLTVT.

The V and J genes are TRBV2 and TRBJ2-7, with D perhaps matching TRBD2 (5 bases). Trimming shortened V by 7 bases and J by 2 bases, and 12 bases separated the two germline ends. The CDR3 sequence is 13 residues long. Looked up from germline, CDR1 is SNHLY and CDR2 is FYNNEI. The CDR3 DNA reads TGTGCCAGCACCCGAGGGAGTCCCTACGAGCAGTACTTC. This gives the protein CASTRGSPYEQYF. The whole variable domain, remainder taken from reference TRBV2 and TRBJ2-7, is EPEVTQTPSHQVTQMGQEVILRCVPISNHLYFYWYRQILGQKVEFLVSFYNNEISEKSEIFDDQFSVERPDGSNFTLKIRSTKLEDSAMYFCASTRGSPYEQYFGPGTRLTVT.

The chain links TRBV16 to TRBJ1-3; D may be TRBD1 (5 bases). Germline V lookup: CDR1 KGHSY, CDR2 FQNENV. Trimming removed 7 bases at V and 0 bases at J, with 10 bases between. CDR3 size: 14 residues. CDR3 loop: CASTQGLSGNTIYF. CDR3 in DNA: TGTGCCAGCACCCAGGGCCTCTCTGGAAACACCATATATTTT.